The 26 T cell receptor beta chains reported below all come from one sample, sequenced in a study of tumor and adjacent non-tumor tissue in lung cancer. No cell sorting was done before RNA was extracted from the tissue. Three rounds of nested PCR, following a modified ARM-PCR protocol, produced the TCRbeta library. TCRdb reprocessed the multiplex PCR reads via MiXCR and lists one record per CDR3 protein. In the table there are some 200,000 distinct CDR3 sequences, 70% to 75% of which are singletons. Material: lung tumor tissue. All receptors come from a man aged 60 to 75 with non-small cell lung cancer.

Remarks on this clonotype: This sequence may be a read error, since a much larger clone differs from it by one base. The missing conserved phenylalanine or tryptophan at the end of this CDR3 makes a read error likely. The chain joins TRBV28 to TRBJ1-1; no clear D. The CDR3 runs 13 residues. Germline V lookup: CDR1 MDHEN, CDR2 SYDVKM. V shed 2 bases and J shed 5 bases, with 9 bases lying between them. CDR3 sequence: CASSLLAGTEAFI. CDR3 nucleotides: TGTGCCAGCAGTTTACTAGCGGGGACTGAAGCTTTCATT.

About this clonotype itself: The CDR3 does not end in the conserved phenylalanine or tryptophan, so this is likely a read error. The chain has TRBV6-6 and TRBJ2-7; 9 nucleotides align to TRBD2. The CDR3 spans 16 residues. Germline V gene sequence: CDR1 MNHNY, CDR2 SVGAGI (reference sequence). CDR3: CASSLKTSGRPGEQYI. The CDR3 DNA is TGTGCCAGTAGTTTGAAGACTAGCGGACGCCCTGGCGAGCAGTACATC.

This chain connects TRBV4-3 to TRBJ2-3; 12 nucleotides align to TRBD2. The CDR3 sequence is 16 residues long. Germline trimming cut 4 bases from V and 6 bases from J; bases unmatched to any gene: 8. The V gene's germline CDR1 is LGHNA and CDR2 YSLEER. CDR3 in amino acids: CASSLLQTSGGDTQYF. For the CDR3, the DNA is TGCGCCAGCAGCCTCCTACAGACTAGCGGGGGTGATACGCAGTATTTT.

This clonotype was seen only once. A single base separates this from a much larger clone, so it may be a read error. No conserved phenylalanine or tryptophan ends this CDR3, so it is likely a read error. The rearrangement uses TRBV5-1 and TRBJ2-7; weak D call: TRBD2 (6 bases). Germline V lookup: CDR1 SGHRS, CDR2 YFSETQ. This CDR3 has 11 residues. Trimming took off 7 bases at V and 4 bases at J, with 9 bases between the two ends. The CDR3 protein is CASSEGYEQYS. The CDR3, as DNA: TGCGCCAGCTCGGAGGGATACGAGCAGTACTCC.

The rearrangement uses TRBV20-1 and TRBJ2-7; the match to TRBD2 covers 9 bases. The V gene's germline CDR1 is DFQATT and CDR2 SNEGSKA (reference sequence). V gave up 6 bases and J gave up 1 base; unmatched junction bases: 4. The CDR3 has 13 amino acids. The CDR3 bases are TGCAGTGCCCAGACTAGCGGTTCCTACGAGCAGTACTTC. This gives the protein CSAQTSGSYEQYF.

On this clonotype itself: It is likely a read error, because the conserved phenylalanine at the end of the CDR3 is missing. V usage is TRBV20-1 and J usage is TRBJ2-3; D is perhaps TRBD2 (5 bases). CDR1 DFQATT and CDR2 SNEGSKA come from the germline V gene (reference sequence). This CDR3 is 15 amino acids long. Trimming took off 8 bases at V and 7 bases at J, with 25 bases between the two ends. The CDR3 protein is CSTIPSGRIINTQYL. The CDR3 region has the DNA TGCAGTACTATTCCTAGTGGGAGAATTATAAATACGCAGTATCTT.

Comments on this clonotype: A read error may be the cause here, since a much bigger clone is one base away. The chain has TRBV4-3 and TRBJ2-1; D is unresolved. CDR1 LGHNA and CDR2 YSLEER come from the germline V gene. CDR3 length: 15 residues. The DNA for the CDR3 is TGCGTCAGCAGCCAAGATGGGCACCCGGCGAATGAGCAGTTCTTC. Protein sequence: CVSSQDGHPANEQFF.

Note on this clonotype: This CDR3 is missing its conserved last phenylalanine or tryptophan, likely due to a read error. In DNA, the CDR3 is TGCGGTGCGAGAACAGGGACCACCAATCAGCCCCAGCATTTA. Amino acids: CGARTGTTNQPQHL. The rearrangement uses TRBV20-1 and TRBJ1-5, with TRBD1 as a possible D gene (6 bases). The CDR3 covers 14 residues. Germline V gives CDR1 DFQATT, CDR2 SNEGSKA (reference sequence).

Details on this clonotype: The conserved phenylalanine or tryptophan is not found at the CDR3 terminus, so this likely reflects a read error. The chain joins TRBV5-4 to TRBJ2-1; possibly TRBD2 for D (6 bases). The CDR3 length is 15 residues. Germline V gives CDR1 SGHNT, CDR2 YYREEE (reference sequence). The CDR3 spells CASSLGGRGGNEQFI. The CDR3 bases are TGTGCCAGTAGCTTGGGGGGTAGAGGCGGGAATGAGCAGTTCATC.

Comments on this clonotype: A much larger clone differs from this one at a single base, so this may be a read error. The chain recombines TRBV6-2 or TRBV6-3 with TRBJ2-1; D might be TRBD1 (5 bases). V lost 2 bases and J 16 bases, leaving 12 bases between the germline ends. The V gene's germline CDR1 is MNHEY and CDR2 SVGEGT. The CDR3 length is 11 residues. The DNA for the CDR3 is TGTGCCAGCAGTTACGTCAGGGAAGTCTTCTTC. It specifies CASSYVREVFF.

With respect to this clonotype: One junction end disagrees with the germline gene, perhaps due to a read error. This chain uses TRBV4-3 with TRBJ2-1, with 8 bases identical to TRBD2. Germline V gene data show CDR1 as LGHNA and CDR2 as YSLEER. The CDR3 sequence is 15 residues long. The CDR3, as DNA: TGCGCCAGGAGCCAAGGTCCGGGAGGGTACAATGAGCAGTTCTTC. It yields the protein CARSQGPGGYNEQFF.

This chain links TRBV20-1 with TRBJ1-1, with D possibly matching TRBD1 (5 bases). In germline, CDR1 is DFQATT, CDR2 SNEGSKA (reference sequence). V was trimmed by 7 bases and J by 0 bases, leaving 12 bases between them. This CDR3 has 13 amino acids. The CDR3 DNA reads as TGCAGTGTTAACTGGGGGTTGAACACTGAAGCTTTCTTT. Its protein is CSVNWGLNTEAFF.

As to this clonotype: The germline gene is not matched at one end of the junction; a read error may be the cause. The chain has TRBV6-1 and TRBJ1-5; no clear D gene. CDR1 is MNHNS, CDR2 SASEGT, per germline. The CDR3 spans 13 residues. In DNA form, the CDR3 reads TGTGCCAGCAGTGTACGGGAGAATCAGCCCCTGCATTTT. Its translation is CASSVRENQPLHF.

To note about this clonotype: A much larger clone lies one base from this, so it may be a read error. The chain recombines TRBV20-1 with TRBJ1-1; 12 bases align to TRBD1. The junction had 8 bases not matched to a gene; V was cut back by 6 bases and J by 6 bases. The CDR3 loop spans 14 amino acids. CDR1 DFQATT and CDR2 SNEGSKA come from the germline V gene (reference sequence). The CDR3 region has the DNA TGCAGTGCCCTTGCGGGACAGGGGGCCTCTGAAGCTTTCTTT. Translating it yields CSALAGQGASEAFF.

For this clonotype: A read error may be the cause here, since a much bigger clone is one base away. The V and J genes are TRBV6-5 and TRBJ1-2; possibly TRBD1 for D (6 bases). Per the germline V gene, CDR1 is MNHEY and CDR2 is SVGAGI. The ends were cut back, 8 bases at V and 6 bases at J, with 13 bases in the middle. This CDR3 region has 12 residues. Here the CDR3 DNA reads TGTGCCAGCCGGGAACAGGGTGATGGCTACACCTTC. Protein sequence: CASREQGDGYTF.

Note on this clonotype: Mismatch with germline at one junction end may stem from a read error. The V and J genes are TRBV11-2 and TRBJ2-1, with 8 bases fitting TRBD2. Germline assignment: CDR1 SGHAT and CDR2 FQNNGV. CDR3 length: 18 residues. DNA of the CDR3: TGTGACAGCAGCTTACCCCCCCGTGGGACTAGTGGGGGGCTAGGGGCGTTCTTC. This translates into CDSSLPPRGTSGGLGAFF.

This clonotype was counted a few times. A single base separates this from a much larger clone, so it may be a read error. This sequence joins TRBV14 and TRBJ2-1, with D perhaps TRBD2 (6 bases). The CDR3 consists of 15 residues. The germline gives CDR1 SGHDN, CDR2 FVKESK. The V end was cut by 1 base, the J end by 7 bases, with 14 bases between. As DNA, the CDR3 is TGTGCCAGCAGCCAAGGGAGGACTAACGTTAATGAGCAGTTCTTC. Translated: CASSQGRTNVNEQFF.

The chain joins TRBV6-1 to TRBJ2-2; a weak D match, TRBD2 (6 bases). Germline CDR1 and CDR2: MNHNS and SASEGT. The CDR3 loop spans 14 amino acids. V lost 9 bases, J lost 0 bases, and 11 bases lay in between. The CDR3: CASELAANTGELFF. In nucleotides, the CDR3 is TGTGCCAGTGAACTAGCAGCGAACACCGGGGAGCTGTTTTTT.

For the CDR3, the DNA is TGTGCCTGGAGGCCAAAGGAACTAGCGGGAGCATGGAATGAGCAGTTCTTC. This encodes CAWRPKELAGAWNEQFF. The chain couples TRBV30 to TRBJ2-1; 11 bases are a match to TRBD2. The germline V gene has CDR1 GTSNPN and CDR2 SVGIG (reference sequence). This CDR3 has 17 residues. V gave up 3 bases and J gave up 7 bases; unmatched junction bases: 14.

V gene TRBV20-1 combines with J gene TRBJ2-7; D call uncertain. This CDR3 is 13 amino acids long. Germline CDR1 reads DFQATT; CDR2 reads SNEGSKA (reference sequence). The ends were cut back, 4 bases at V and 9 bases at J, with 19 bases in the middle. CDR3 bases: TGCAGTGCTAACTCAGTGACTTGGGGTGGGCAGTACTTC. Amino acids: CSANSVTWGGQYF.

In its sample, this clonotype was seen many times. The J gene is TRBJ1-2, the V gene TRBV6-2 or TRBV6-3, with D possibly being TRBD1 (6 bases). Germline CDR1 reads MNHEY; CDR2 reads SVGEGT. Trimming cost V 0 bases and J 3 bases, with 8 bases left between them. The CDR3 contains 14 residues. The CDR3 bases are TGTGCCAGCAGTTACTCGACAGGCCACTATGGCTACACCTTC. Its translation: CASSYSTGHYGYTF.

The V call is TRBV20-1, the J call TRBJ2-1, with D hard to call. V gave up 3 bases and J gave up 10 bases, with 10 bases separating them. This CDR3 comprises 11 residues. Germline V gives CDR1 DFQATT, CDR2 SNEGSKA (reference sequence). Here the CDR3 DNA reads TGCAGTGCTAGCAAGGCAGACGAGCAGTTCTTC. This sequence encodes CSASKADEQFF.

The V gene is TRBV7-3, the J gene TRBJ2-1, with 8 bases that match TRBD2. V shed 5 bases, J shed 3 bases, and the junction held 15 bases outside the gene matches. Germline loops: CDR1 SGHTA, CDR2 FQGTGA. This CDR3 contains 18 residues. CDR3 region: CASSLNTQTSGRYNEQFF. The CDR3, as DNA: TGTGCCAGCAGCCTCAATACCCAAACTAGCGGACGCTACAATGAGCAGTTCTTC.

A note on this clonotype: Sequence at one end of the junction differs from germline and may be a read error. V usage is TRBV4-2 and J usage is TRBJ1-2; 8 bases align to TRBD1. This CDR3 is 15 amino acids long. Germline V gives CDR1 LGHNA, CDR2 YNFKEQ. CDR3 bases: TGTGCCAGTAGCCAAGAAAGACAGGGGATCCACGGCTACACCTTC. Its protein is CASSQERQGIHGYTF.

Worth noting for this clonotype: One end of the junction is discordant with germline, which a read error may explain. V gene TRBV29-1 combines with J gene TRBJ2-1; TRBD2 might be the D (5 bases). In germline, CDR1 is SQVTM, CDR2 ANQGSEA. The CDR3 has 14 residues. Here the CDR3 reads CSVEGARALAEHFF. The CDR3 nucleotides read TGCAGCGTTGAAGGAGCGCGGGCCCTCGCGGAGCACTTCTTC.

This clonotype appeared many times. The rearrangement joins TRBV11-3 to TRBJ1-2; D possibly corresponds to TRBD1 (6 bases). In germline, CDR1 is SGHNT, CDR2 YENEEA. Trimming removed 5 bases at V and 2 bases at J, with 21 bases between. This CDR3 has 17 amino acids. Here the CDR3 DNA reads TGTGCCAGCAGCAATGAGGGGCAGGGGATCCTCAACTATGGCTACACCTTC. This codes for CASSNEGQGILNYGYTF.